The clone carrying this T cell receptor (beta chain) was seen more than once but under ten times. Its specificity is unknown. At one end, the junction sequence differs from germline, possibly due to a read error. RNA transcripts gave rise to amplified TCR beta CDR3 regions. Primed by the HTBI set, a first-round RT-PCR was run on the TCR CDR3. TCRdb passed the multiplex PCR reads through MiXCR, listing each CDR3 protein once. The repertoire has under 200,000 distinct CDR3 sequences, around 8.9% of them found once; the top ten carry around 20%. This entry belongs to a study of T cells in Graves' hyperthyroidism and ophthalmopathy. Broader study findings: Ophthalmopathy was predicted by the model a median of 6.5 months ahead of onset.

The CDR3 spans 20 residues. The germline V gene encodes CDR1 SGHVS and CDR2 FNYEAQ. The origin of this receptor is a woman younger than 30 with Graves' hyperthyroidism that later progressed to Graves' ophthalmopathy. The sequencing input was blood. This sequence joins TRBV7-6 and TRBJ2-1; 8 bases match TRBD2. As DNA, the CDR3 is TGTGCCAGCACCTTAAAATACACTAGCGGAGTTTTCAGCTCCTACAATGAGCAGTTCTTC. Translation gives CASTLKYTSGVFSSYNEQFF.